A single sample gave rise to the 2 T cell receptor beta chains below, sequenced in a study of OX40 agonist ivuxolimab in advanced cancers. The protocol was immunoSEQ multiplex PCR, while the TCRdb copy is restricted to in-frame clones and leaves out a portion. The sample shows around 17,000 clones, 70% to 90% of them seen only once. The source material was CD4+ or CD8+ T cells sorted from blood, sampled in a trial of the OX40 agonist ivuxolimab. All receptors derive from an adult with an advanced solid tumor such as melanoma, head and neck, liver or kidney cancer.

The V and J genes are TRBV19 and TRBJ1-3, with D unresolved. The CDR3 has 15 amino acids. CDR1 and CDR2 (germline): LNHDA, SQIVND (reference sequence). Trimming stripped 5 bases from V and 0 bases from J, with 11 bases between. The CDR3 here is CASSLDRSSGNTIYF. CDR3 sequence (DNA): TGTGCCAGTAGTCTCGACCGAAGCTCTGGAAACACCATATATTTT.

CDR3 DNA: TGTGCCAGCAGTTTCTCCGGGGCCCGCACCCTTAACACTGAAGCTTTCTTT. Translated: CASSFSGARTLNTEAFF. The V and J genes are TRBV28 and TRBJ1-1; weak D call: TRBD1 (5 bases). V was cut by 3 bases and J by 2 bases, with 19 bases left in between. From germline, CDR1 is MDHEN and CDR2 SYDVKM. This CDR3 has 17 residues.